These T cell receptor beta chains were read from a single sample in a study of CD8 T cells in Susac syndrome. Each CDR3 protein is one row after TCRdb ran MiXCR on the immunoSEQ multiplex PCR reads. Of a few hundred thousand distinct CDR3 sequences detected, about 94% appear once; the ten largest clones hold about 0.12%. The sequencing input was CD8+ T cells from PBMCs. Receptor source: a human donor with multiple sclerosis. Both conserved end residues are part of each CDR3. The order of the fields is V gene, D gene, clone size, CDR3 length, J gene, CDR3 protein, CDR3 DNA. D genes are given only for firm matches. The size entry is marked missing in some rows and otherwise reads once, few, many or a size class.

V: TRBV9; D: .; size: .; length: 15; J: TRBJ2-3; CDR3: CASTTASGVTDTQYF; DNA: TGTGCCAGCACCACGGCGAGTGGGGTCACAGATACGCAGTATTTT
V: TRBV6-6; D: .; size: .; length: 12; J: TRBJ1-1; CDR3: CASSYGLHEAFF; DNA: TGTGCCAGCAGTTACGGTCTGCACGAAGCTTTCTTT
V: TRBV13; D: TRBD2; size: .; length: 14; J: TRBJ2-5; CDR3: CASRLSGSGETQYF; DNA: TGTGCCAGCAGACTGAGCGGGAGCGGTGAGACCCAGTACTTC
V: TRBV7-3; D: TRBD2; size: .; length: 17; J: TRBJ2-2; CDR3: CASSPTPLAGGPGELFF; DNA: TGTGCCAGCAGTCCGACCCCTCTTGCGGGAGGGCCCGGGGAGCTGTTTTTT
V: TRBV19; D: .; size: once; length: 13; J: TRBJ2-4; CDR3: CASTPRGGNIQYF; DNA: TGTGCCAGTACACCGAGGGGGGGGAACATTCAGTACTTC
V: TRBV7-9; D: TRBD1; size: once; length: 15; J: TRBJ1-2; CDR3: CASSSGGQGFWGYTF; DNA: TGTGCCAGCAGCTCGGGTGGACAGGGTTTCTGGGGCTACACCTTC
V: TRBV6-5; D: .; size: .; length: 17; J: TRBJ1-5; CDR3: CASSYPSYEYSNQPQHF; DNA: TGTGCCAGCAGTTACCCCTCCTATGAGTATAGCAATCAGCCCCAGCATTTT
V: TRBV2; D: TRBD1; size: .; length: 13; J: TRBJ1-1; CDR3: CARGGGSHTEAFF; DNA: TGTGCCAGAGGAGGGGGCTCCCACACTGAAGCTTTCTTT
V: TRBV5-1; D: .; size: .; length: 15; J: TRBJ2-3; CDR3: CASSLGGESTDTQYF; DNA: TGCGCCAGCAGCTTGGGAGGGGAAAGCACAGATACGCAGTATTTT
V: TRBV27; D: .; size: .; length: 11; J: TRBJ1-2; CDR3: CASRRGRRYTF; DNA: TGTGCCAGCCGGCGAGGGCGGCGCTACACCTTC
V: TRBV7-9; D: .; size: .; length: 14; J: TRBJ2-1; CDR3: CASSPPGGTFEQFF; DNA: TGTGCCAGCAGCCCACCGGGGGGCACTTTTGAGCAGTTCTTC
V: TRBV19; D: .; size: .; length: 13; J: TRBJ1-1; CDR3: CASSITGNTEAFF; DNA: TGTGCCAGTAGTATCACAGGGAACACTGAAGCTTTCTTT
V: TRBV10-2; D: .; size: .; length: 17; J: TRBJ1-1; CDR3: CASSESRIVGLNTEAFF; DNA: TGCGCCAGCAGTGAGTCGAGGATTGTAGGCTTGAACACTGAAGCTTTCTTT
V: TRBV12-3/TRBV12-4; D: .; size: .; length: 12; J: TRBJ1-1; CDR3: CASSVTGTEAFF; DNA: TGTGCCAGCAGTGTGACAGGCACCGAAGCTTTCTTT
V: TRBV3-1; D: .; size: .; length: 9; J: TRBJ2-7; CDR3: CASSRRRYF; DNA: TGTGCCAGCAGCCGAAGGCGGTACTTC
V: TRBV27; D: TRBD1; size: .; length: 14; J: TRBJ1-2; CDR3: CASSRDRNNYGYTF; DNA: TGTGCCAGCAGCCGGGACAGGAATAACTATGGCTACACCTTC
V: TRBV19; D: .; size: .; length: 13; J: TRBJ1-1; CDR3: CASSYSMNTEAFF; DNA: TGTGCCAGTAGTTACTCAATGAACACTGAAGCTTTCTTT
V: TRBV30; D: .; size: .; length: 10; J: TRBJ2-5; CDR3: CAWSGETQYF; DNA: TGTGCCTGGAGTGGGGAGACCCAGTACTTC
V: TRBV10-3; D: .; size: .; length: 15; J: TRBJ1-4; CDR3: CAISESGGYSEKLFF; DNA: TGTGCCATCAGTGAGTCGGGAGGGTATAGTGAAAAACTGTTTTTT
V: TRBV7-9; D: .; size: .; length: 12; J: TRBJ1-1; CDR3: CASSLLAGVAFF; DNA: TGTGCCAGCAGCTTACTCGCAGGGGTCGCTTTCTTT
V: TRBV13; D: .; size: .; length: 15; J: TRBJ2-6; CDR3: CASSEGISGANVLTF; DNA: TGTGCCAGCTCGGAGGGGATCTCTGGGGCCAACGTCCTGACTTTC
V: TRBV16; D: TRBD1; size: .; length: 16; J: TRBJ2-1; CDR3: CASSRREGQGYNEQFF; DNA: TGTGCCAGCAGCCGGCGGGAAGGACAGGGTTACAATGAGCAGTTCTTC
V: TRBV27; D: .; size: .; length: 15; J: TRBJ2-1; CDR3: CASSLGSGIPNEQFF; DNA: TGTGCCAGCAGTTTAGGGTCAGGGATCCCCAATGAGCAGTTCTTC
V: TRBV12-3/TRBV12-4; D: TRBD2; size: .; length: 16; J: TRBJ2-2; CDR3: CASSLGREGRIGELFF; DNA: TGTGCCAGCAGTTTAGGGCGGGAGGGCCGGATCGGGGAGCTGTTTTTT
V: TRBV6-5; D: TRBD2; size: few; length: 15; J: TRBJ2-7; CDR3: CASSYSGGSSYEQYF; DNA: TGTGCCAGCAGTTACTCCGGCGGGAGCTCCTACGAGCAGTACTTC
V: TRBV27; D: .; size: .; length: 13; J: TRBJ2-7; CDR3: CASSLGQPYEQYF; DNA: TGTGCCAGCAGTTTGGGCCAGCCCTACGAGCAGTACTTC
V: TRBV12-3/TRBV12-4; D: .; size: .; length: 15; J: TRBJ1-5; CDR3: CASSLEGVGNQPQHF; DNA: TGTGCCAGCAGTTTGGAGGGGGTTGGCAATCAGCCCCAGCATTTT
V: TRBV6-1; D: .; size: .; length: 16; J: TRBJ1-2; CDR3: CASSPRQNRANYGYTF; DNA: TGTGCCAGCTCCCCCCGGCAGAACAGGGCTAACTATGGCTACACCTTC
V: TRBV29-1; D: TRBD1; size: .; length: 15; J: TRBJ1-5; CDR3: CSAREAGGSNQPQHF; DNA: TGCAGCGCGAGGGAGGCAGGGGGCTCCAATCAGCCCCAGCATTTT
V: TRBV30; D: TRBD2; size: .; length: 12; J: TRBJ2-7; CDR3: CAWGLAAYEQYF; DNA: TGTGCCTGGGGACTAGCGGCCTACGAGCAGTACTTC
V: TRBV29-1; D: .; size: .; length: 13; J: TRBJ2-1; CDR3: CSVIGASYNEQFF; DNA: TGCAGCGTTATAGGGGCCTCCTACAATGAGCAGTTCTTC
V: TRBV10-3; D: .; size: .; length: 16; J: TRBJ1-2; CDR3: CAISDPRSTGVYGYTF; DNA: TGTGCCATCAGTGACCCTCGCTCGACAGGCGTCTATGGCTACACCTTC
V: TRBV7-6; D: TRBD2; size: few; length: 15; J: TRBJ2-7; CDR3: CASSLGSGRSYEQYF; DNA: TGTGCCAGCAGCTTGGGAAGCGGGAGGTCCTACGAGCAGTACTTC
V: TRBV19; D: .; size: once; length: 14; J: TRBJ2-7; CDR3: CASQATRWDYEQYF; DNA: TGTGCCAGTCAGGCGACTAGGTGGGACTACGAGCAGTACTTC
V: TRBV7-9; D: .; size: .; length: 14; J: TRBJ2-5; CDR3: CASSPRDTQETQYF; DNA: TGTGCCAGCAGCCCCAGGGACACCCAAGAGACCCAGTACTTC
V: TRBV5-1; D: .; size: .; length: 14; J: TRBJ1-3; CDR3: CASSSSGHGNTIYF; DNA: TGCGCCAGCAGCTCCTCAGGGCACGGAAACACCATATATTTT
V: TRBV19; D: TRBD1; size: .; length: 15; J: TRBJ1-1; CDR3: CASSIGTGGNTEAFF; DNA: TGTGCCAGTAGTATCGGAACAGGGGGGAACACTGAAGCTTTCTTT
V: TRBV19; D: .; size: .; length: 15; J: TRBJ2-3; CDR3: CASSSQGSSTDTQYF; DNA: TGTGCCAGTAGTAGTCAGGGGTCTAGCACAGATACGCAGTATTTT
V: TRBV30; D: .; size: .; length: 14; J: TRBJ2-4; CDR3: CAWREDTRRWIQYF; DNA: TGTGCCTGGAGGGAGGACACTAGAAGGTGGATTCAGTACTTC
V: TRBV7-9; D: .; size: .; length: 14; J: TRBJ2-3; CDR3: CASSFGDNTDTQYF; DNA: TGTGCCAGCAGCTTTGGGGACAACACAGATACGCAGTATTTT
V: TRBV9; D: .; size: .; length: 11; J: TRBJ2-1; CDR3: CASSGGWEQFF; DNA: TGTGCCAGCAGCGGAGGGTGGGAGCAGTTCTTC
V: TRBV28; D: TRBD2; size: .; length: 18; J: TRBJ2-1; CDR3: CASSLKLAGSSFYNEQFF; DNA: TGTGCCAGCAGTTTGAAGCTAGCGGGGTCTAGCTTCTACAATGAGCAGTTCTTC
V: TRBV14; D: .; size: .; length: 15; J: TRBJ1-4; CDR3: CASSQGGRANEKLFF; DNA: TGTGCCAGCAGCCAAGGTGGCAGAGCGAACGAAAAACTGTTTTTT
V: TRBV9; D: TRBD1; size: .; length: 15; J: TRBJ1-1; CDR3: CASSVAGGSYTEAFF; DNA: TGTGCCAGCAGCGTAGCAGGGGGAAGTTACACTGAAGCTTTCTTT
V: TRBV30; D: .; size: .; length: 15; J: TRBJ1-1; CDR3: CAWSALQGFNTEAFF; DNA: TGTGCCTGGAGTGCTCTACAGGGATTCAACACTGAAGCTTTCTTT
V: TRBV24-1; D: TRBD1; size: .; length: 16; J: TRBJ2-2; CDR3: CATSDFGTGRTGELFF; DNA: TGTGCCACCAGTGATTTCGGGACAGGGCGAACCGGGGAGCTGTTTTTT
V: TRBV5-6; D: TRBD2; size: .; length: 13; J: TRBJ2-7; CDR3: CASSLGTRSEQYF; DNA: TGTGCCAGCAGCTTGGGGACTAGAAGCGAGCAGTACTTC
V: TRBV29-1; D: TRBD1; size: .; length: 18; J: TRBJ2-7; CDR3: CSVEDPGQGGSHAYEQYF; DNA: TGCAGCGTTGAAGATCCCGGACAGGGGGGTTCCCACGCCTACGAGCAGTACTTC
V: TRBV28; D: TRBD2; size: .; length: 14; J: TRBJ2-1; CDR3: CASSGLAGYNEQFF; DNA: TGTGCCAGCAGTGGACTAGCGGGGTACAATGAGCAGTTCTTC
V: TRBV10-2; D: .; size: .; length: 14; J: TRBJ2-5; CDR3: CASSERSYQETQYF; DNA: TGCGCCAGCAGTGAGCGGAGTTACCAAGAGACCCAGTACTTC
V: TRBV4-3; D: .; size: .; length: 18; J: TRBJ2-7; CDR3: CASSQGPGLSALGYEQYF; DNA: TGCGCCAGCAGCCAAGGCCCGGGTCTTAGCGCTTTGGGGTACGAGCAGTACTTC
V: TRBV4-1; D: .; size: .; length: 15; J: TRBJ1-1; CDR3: CASSLSRQLNTEAFF; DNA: TGCGCCAGCAGCCTATCGAGACAGTTGAACACTGAAGCTTTCTTT
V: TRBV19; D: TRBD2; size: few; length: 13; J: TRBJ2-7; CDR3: CASRASGFYEQYF; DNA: TGTGCCAGTAGGGCTAGCGGATTCTACGAGCAGTACTTC
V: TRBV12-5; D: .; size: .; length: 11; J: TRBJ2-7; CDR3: CASGLAYEQYF; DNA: TGTGCTAGTGGTTTGGCCTACGAGCAGTACTTC
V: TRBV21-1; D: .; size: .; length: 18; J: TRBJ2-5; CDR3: CASSKAGCWIGIQETQYF; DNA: TGTGCCAGCAGCAAAGCAGGTTGTTGGATAGGGATACAAGAGACCCAGTACTTC
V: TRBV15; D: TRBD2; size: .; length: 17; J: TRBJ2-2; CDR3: CATSREGRARNTGELFF; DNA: TGTGCCACCAGCAGAGAGGGGAGGGCCAGGAACACCGGGGAGCTGTTTTTT
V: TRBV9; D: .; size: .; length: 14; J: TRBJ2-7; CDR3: CASSGRAGGYEQYF; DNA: TGTGCCAGCAGCGGGAGAGCAGGAGGGTACGAGCAGTACTTC
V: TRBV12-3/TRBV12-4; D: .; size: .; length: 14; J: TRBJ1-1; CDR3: CASSLAGESTEAFF; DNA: TGTGCCAGCAGCCTAGCCGGGGAAAGCACTGAAGCTTTCTTT
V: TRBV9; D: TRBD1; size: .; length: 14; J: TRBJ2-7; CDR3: CASSTGQAPYEQYF; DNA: TGTGCCAGCAGCACGGGACAGGCGCCCTACGAGCAGTACTTC